The next 20 T cell receptor beta chains were all read from a single sample in a study of blood T cell repertoires in COVID-19 (dated by TCRdb to 2020 to 2021). Libraries were made using the immunoSEQ multiplex PCR assay. Here the immuneACCESS table is served through TCRdb, limited to in-frame sequences with V and J called. Missing clones are a known gap in these copies; in checked studies unresolved V genes cover under half, and the rest lacks a known reason. The sample yields roughly 75,000 clones; 65% to 85% were counted once. Together, the top ten hold roughly 12% of the sample. Sequenced sample: peripheral blood. Source of these receptors: a middle-aged man with COVID-19, enrolled during active disease.

The chain uses TRBV7-9 and TRBJ1-5; unclear D gene. Trimming cost V 5 bases and J 0 bases, with 8 bases left between them. The CDR3 extends over 14 amino acids. Germline values: CDR1 SEHNR, CDR2 FQNEAQ (reference sequence). CDR3 sequence reads: CASSRGVSNQPQHF. The CDR3 DNA follows: TGTGCCAGCAGCCGGGGAGTTAGCAATCAGCCCCAGCATTTT.

The chain is built from TRBV7-2 and TRBJ2-3; a weak D match, TRBD2 (5 bases). CDR3 length: 15 residues. CDR1 is SGHTA, CDR2 FQGNSA, per germline. V gave up 4 bases and J gave up 4 bases, with 15 bases separating them. The chain's CDR3 is CASSSLGLGADTQYF. The CDR3 nucleotides are TGTGCCAGCAGCTCACTAGGCCTTGGGGCAGATACGCAGTATTTT.

The chain joins TRBV15 to TRBJ2-5; TRBD2 agrees at 7 bases. With 4 bases clipped from V and 2 bases from J, the junction kept 13 bases outside the gene matches. The CDR3 sequence is 17 residues long. CDR1 is LNHNV, CDR2 YYDKDF, per germline (reference sequence). CDR3 sequence (DNA): TGTGCCACCAGCAAGACGTCACTAGCGTCACCACAAGAGACCCAGTACTTC. Its protein is CATSKTSLASPQETQYF.

V gene TRBV7-2 combines with J gene TRBJ2-2; the D is unclear. Trimming removed 4 bases from V and 6 bases from J, with 15 bases in between. Germline CDR1 SGHTA, CDR2 FQGNSA. This CDR3 is built from 15 residues. In DNA form, the CDR3 reads TGTGCCAGCAGCTCGATGACAACCCTTGCCGGGGAGCTGTTTTTT. This encodes CASSSMTTLAGELFF.

V gene TRBV6-1 combines with J gene TRBJ1-2; maybe TRBD1 (5 bases). Trimming took 2 bases from V and 7 from J, leaving 8 bases between them. Germline CDR1 is MNHNS and CDR2 is SASEGT. The CDR3 runs to 12 residues. CDR3 bases: TGTGCCAGCAGTGAACAGGGCTCTGGCTACACCTTC. Its translation is CASSEQGSGYTF.

CDR3: CATSDSNRGLGGYTF. In DNA, the CDR3 is TGTGCCACCAGTGATTCAAACAGGGGGCTTGGCGGCTACACCTTC. The chain carries TRBV24-1 and TRBJ1-2; 9 positions match TRBD1. Germline V gene sequence: CDR1 KGHDR, CDR2 SFDVKD. V lost 2 bases and J lost 8; bases outside the gene matches: 8. The CDR3 is 15 residues long.

The V call is TRBV19, the J call TRBJ2-7, with D maybe TRBD1 (6 bases). This CDR3 is built from 12 residues. Per germline, CDR1 LNHDA and CDR2 SQIVND (reference sequence). The V and J ends lost 9 bases and 4 bases respectively, with 13 bases between them. CDR3 in amino acids: CASADRQYEQYF. The CDR3 DNA reads as TGTGCCAGCGCAGACAGGCAATACGAGCAGTACTTC.

V is TRBV5-6 and J is TRBJ1-2; TRBD1 matches 9 bases. The CDR3 runs 16 residues. Germline CDR1 reads SGHDT; CDR2 reads YYEEEE. V dropped 4 bases and J dropped 7; count of bases not matched to a gene: 14. CDR3 bases: TGTGCCAGCAGCGCAGCTTCCGGGACAGGGTTTGCTGGCTACACCTTC. Amino acids: CASSAASGTGFAGYTF.

DNA for the CDR3: TGTGCCAGCAGCTTGGGGCTAGCCAAAAACATTCAGTACTTC. Its protein product is CASSLGLAKNIQYF. This sequence joins TRBV5-4 and TRBJ2-4; D uncertain. The V gene lost 0 bases and the J gene lost 0 bases, with 4 bases spanning the gap. CDR3 length equals 14 residues. Germline CDR1 and CDR2: SGHNT and YYREEE (reference sequence). The full variable domain, in which reference TRBV5-4 and TRBJ2-4 provide the parts outside the CDR3, is ETGVTQSPTHLIKTRGQQVTLRCSSQSGHNTVSWYQQALGQGPQFIFQYYREEENGRGNFPPRFSGLQFPNYSSELNVNALELDDSALYLCASSLGLAKNIQYFGAGTRLSVL.

J is TRBJ2-5 and V is TRBV7-9; 8 bases agree with TRBD2. The CDR3 is 14 amino acids. The germline gives CDR1 SEHNR, CDR2 FQNEAQ (reference sequence). Unmatched junction bases numbered 9, after V lost 5 bases and J lost 7 bases. Here the CDR3 DNA reads TGTGCCAGCAGCCCGACTAGCGTGAGAGGGACCCAGTACTTC. It specifies CASSPTSVRGTQYF.

The V gene is TRBV6-5, the J gene TRBJ2-7, with D perhaps matching TRBD2 (6 bases). CDR1 is MNHEY and CDR2 is SVGAGI in the germline V gene. The CDR3 spans 15 residues. V was cut by 11 bases and J by 3 bases, with 23 bases left in between. The CDR3 loop reads CAGRLTRDPGYEQYF. CDR3 DNA sequence: TGTGCCGGACGTTTAACGCGGGACCCCGGCTACGAGCAGTACTTC.

The chain has TRBV6-1 and TRBJ1-2, with D maybe TRBD1 (5 bases). Germline CDR1 reads MNHNS; CDR2 reads SASEGT. CDR3 length: 15 amino acids. Trimming took 0 bases from V and 0 from J, leaving 8 bases between them. The CDR3 nucleotides read TGTGCCAGCAGTGAAGCTACAGGCGCTAACTATGGCTACACCTTC. This translates into CASSEATGANYGYTF.

This clone was found a few times. This sequence joins TRBV5-1 and TRBJ2-5; 8 bases map to TRBD1. The CDR3 spans 15 residues. V gave up 6 bases and J gave up 5 bases; unmatched junction bases: 12. Germline V gene sequence: CDR1 SGHRS, CDR2 YFSETQ. The CDR3 nucleotides read TGCGCCAGCACCCCGGTCGGCAGGGGGCAGGAGACCCAGTACTTC. The encoded protein is CASTPVGRGQETQYF.

J is TRBJ2-4 and V is TRBV19; 9 nucleotides align to TRBD1. Germline CDR1 LNHDA, CDR2 SQIVND (reference sequence). The CDR3 has 16 residues. The V segment lost 4 bases and the J segment 0 bases; nucleotides outside the gene matches: 4. The CDR3 bases are TGTGCCAGTAGTAATTACAGGGGGCTAGCCAAAAACATTCAGTACTTC. Protein: CASSNYRGLAKNIQYF. Full variable domain (missing parts from reference TRBV19 and TRBJ2-4): DGGITQSPKYLFRKEGQNVTLSCEQNLNHDAMYWYRQDPGQGLRLIYYSQIVNDFQKGDIAEGYSVSREKKESFPLTVTSAQKNPTAFYLCASSNYRGLAKNIQYFGAGTRLSVL.

V and J are TRBV27 and TRBJ1-1; D uncertain. V was shortened by 3 bases and J by 3 bases, with 8 bases between the two germline ends. There are 13 residues in the CDR3. The germline V gene encodes CDR1 MNHEY and CDR2 SMNVEV (reference sequence). The CDR3 coding sequence is TGTGCCAGCAGTTTCCGTTTTTACACTGAAGCTTTCTTT. Residues: CASSFRFYTEAFF.

The chain carries TRBV5-1 and TRBJ2-1; a possible D gene is TRBD1 (7 bases). From germline, CDR1 is SGHRS and CDR2 YFSETQ. Trimming shortened V by 5 bases and J by 1 base, and 10 bases separated the two germline ends. This CDR3 has 14 residues. In DNA, the CDR3 is TGCGCCAGCAGGCGGGACAGATCCTACAATGAGCAGTTCTTC. Translating gives CASRRDRSYNEQFF. The full variable domain, in which reference TRBV5-1 and TRBJ2-1 provide the parts outside the CDR3, is KAGVTQTPRYLIKTRGQQVTLSCSPISGHRSVSWYQQTPGQGLQFLFEYFSETQRNKGNFPGRFSGRQFSNSRSEMNVSTLELGDSALYLCASRRDRSYNEQFFGPGTRLTVL.

The chain employs TRBV6-6 and TRBJ2-3, with 10 bases matching TRBD2. This CDR3 has 17 residues. Trimming cost V 5 bases and J 4 bases; bases outside gene matches: 12. Looked up from germline, CDR1 is MNHNY and CDR2 is SVGAGI (reference sequence). CDR3 sequence (DNA): TGTGCCAGCAGTCCCCCAGGGGAGCGGGAGGGCGCAGATACGCAGTATTTT. Amino acids: CASSPPGEREGADTQYF.

The V and J genes are TRBV7-9 and TRBJ2-3; 8 bases map to TRBD2. Germline V gene sequence: CDR1 SEHNR, CDR2 FQNEAQ (reference sequence). The CDR3 extends over 14 amino acids. Here the CDR3 DNA reads TGTGCAAAACGGGGGGGCGCCCCCACAGATACGCAGTATTTT. Amino acid sequence: CAKRGGAPTDTQYF.

This sequence joins TRBV6-5 and TRBJ1-2; the match to TRBD1 covers 8 bases. The germline gives CDR1 MNHEY, CDR2 SVGAGI. The length of the CDR3 is 14 residues. The V gene end was trimmed by 6 bases and the J gene end by 7 bases; junction bases not matched to a gene: 10. The CDR3 DNA sequence: TGTGCCAGCAGCCTAACAGGGGGATCGGGTGGCTACACCTTC. Translated, it gives CASSLTGGSGGYTF.

The rearrangement links TRBV19 to TRBJ2-7; D may be TRBD2 (5 bases). V dropped 3 bases and J dropped 3 bases, with 15 bases sitting between them. This CDR3 has 15 amino acids. Germline CDR1 reads LNHDA; CDR2 reads SQIVND (reference sequence). The CDR3 loop reads CASSITLTMRYEQYF. CDR3 bases: TGTGCCAGTAGTATTACCCTGACTATGCGCTACGAGCAGTACTTC.